The 21 T cell receptor beta chains reported below all come from one sample, sequenced in a study of blood T cell repertoires in COVID-19. Profiling relied on immunoSEQ multiplex PCR, and the TCRdb table lists in-frame clones only, not all of them. This sample has 70,000 or so clones; over 70% occur once, and the top ten carry around 2.3%. Sequenced material: peripheral blood. All receptors come from an elderly man with active or convalescent COVID-19.

V is TRBV2 and J is TRBJ1-5, with D uncertain. The CDR3 extends over 12 amino acids. Germline CDR1 is SNHLY and CDR2 is FYNNEI. Trimming left V 9 bases short and J 9 bases short, with 15 bases between. CDR3 residues: CASETGAGPQHF. The CDR3 coding sequence is TGTGCCAGTGAGACGGGCGCGGGGCCCCAGCATTTT. The variable domain in full, with the rest retrieved from reference TRBV2 and TRBJ1-5, is EPEVTQTPSHQVTQMGQEVILRCVPISNHLYFYWYRQILGQKVEFLVSFYNNEISEKSEIFDDQFSVERPDGSNFTLKIRSTKLEDSAMYFCASETGAGPQHFGDGTRLSIL.

The chain combines TRBV2 with TRBJ1-3; D is undetermined. Germline CDR1 and CDR2: SNHLY and FYNNEI. V lost 4 bases, J lost 0 bases, and 13 bases lay in between. This CDR3 has 16 amino acids. DNA of the CDR3: TGTGCCAGCAGTGTGGTCGCGGCGAGCTCTGGAAACACCATATATTTT. Translation: CASSVVAASSGNTIYF.

The V call is TRBV3-1 (or the pseudogene TRBV3-2), the J call TRBJ2-5, with TRBD1 identical over 9 bases. Trimming at V came to 3 bases and at J to 5 bases, leaving 7 bases not matched to a gene. The CDR3 length is 15 residues. From germline, CDR1 is LGHDT and CDR2 YNNKEL (reference sequence). The CDR3 DNA reads as TGTGCCAGCAGCCAGGGGACAGGGCTACGGGAGACCCAGTACTTC. It yields the protein CASSQGTGLRETQYF.

This chain joins TRBV19 and TRBJ1-4, with 9 positions matching TRBD1. Germline loops: CDR1 LNHDA, CDR2 SQIVND (reference sequence). The CDR3 has 13 amino acids. V dropped 5 bases and J dropped 12; count of bases not matched to a gene: 7. The CDR3 DNA follows: TGTGCCAGTAGTCACAGGGGGCCGTCGGAACTGTTTTTT. Translated: CASSHRGPSELFF.

Only a few counts were recorded for this clone. The chain recombines TRBV5-1 with TRBJ1-5; D is possibly TRBD1 (5 bases). Trimming took 4 bases from V and 3 from J, leaving 14 bases between them. Germline CDR1 reads SGHRS; CDR2 reads YFSETQ. The CDR3 spans 15 residues. The CDR3 protein is CASSAEGGDNQPQHF. Here the CDR3 DNA reads TGCGCCAGCAGCGCAGAGGGAGGGGACAATCAGCCCCAGCATTTT.

The chain has TRBV24-1 and TRBJ2-7; no definite D call. Looked up from germline, CDR1 is KGHDR and CDR2 is SFDVKD. The V end lost 2 bases, the J end lost 3 bases, and 7 bases lay between the germline ends. CDR3 length equals 13 residues. CDR3 bases: TGTGCCACCAGTGATTCAGGCTTCTACGAGCAGTACTTC. It codes for CATSDSGFYEQYF.

The chain uses TRBV10-1 and TRBJ2-3; 7 bases fit TRBD1. This CDR3 contains 15 residues. V was clipped by 5 bases and J by 2 bases; unmatched bases: 7. Germline CDR1 WNHNN, CDR2 SYGVQD (reference sequence). The CDR3 DNA reads TGCGCCAGCAGTACCGACAGGGACCCCACAGATACGCAGTATTTT. It translates to CASSTDRDPTDTQYF.

The chain joins TRBV7-8 to TRBJ2-5; D gene uncertain. The CDR3 is 12 amino acids. CDR1 and CDR2 (germline): SGHVS, FQNEAQ. V was shortened by 5 bases and J by 4 bases, with 8 bases between the two germline ends. The CDR3 DNA sequence: TGTGCCAGCAGCCGACGGAGAGAGACCCAGTACTTC. It codes for CASSRRRETQYF.

This clone was seen more than once but under ten times. The chain carries TRBV5-4 and TRBJ2-5; unclear D gene. The V gene lost 0 bases and the J gene lost 7 bases, with 10 bases spanning the gap. CDR1 SGHNT and CDR2 YYREEE come from the germline V gene (reference sequence). This CDR3 has 13 amino acids. The CDR3 DNA reads TGTGCCAGCAGCTTGGGCCCATCGCGGACCCAGTACTTC. As protein: CASSLGPSRTQYF.

The chain is built from TRBV4-2 and TRBJ2-7; D possibly corresponds to TRBD2 (7 bases). Trimming took off 1 base at V and 2 bases at J, with 15 bases between the two ends. This CDR3 contains 16 residues. In germline, CDR1 is LGHNA, CDR2 YNFKEQ. DNA of the CDR3: TGTGCCAGCAGCCAAGTACGGGGGGCTGGGACCTACGAGCAGTACTTC. Its translation is CASSQVRGAGTYEQYF.

This chain uses TRBV4-1 with TRBJ1-5; D unresolved. This CDR3 has 14 amino acids. V was cut by 2 bases and J by 6 bases, with 11 bases left in between. Per the germline V gene, CDR1 is MGHRA and CDR2 is YSYEKL. The CDR3 region is CASSQWEEGQPQHF. In DNA, the CDR3 is TGCGCCAGCAGCCAATGGGAGGAGGGTCAGCCCCAGCATTTT.

The V gene is TRBV5-1, the J gene TRBJ2-1; 8 nucleotides line up with TRBD2. Unmatched junction bases numbered 8, after V lost 3 bases and J lost 3 bases. The length of the CDR3 is 16 residues. Germline-derived CDR1 and CDR2 are SGHRS and YFSETQ. The CDR3 bases are TGCGCCAGCAGCTCCTTAGCGGGAATGGGCTACAATGAGCAGTTCTTC. As protein: CASSSLAGMGYNEQFF.

This clone was observed a handful of times. The gene calls are TRBV10-1 and TRBJ2-3, with TRBD2 matching 13 bases. Germline V gene lookup returns CDR1 WNHNN and CDR2 SYGVQD (reference sequence). Trimming took 0 bases from V and 4 from J; bases not matched to a gene: 7. This CDR3 comprises 18 residues. The CDR3 here is CASSESSWTSGSADTQYF. The CDR3 bases are TGCGCCAGCAGTGAGTCAAGTTGGACTAGCGGGAGTGCAGATACGCAGTATTTT.

The genes are TRBV6-5 and TRBJ1-6; TRBD1 matches at 7 bases. The CDR3 is made up of 15 amino acids. V lost 0 bases and J lost 8; bases outside the gene matches: 4. The V gene's germline CDR1 is MNHEY and CDR2 SVGAGI. The CDR3 coding sequence is TGTGCCAGCAGTTACTCGGGACAGTTTTATTCACCCCTCCACTTT. It translates to CASSYSGQFYSPLHF.

The chain carries TRBV4-2 and TRBJ2-6, with D perhaps TRBD2 (7 bases). There are 17 residues in the CDR3. The ends were cut back, 4 bases at V and 2 bases at J, with 15 bases in the middle. Germline assignment: CDR1 LGHNA and CDR2 YNFKEQ. The CDR3 sequence: CASSLVGGAPGANVLTF. The DNA for the CDR3 is TGTGCCAGCAGCCTGGTGGGGGGGGCTCCTGGGGCCAACGTCCTGACTTTC.

The J gene is TRBJ2-7, the V gene TRBV5-8; 8 positions agree with TRBD1. CDR1 is SGHTS and CDR2 is YDEGEE in the germline V gene. With 3 bases clipped from V and 5 bases from J, the junction kept 7 bases outside the gene matches. The CDR3 spans 14 residues. CDR3 region: CASSSRGLIDEQYF. In nucleotides, the CDR3 is TGTGCCAGCAGCTCCAGGGGGCTGATTGACGAGCAGTACTTC.

The chain is built from TRBV19 and TRBJ2-2, with 13 bases identical to TRBD2. The trim removed 10 bases at V and 6 bases at J, leaving 8 bases unmatched. CDR3 length equals 15 residues. Germline-derived CDR1 and CDR2 are LNHDA and SQIVND (reference sequence). The CDR3 sequence is CATLGTSGTAGELFF. DNA of the CDR3: TGTGCCACCCTGGGGACTAGCGGGACCGCCGGGGAGCTGTTTTTT.

This chain links TRBV15 with TRBJ1-2; the match to TRBD1 covers 11 bases. The CDR3 sequence is 15 residues long. J lost 7 bases, V lost 3 bases, and 7 bases had no gene match. The germline V gene has CDR1 LNHNV and CDR2 YYDKDF (reference sequence). In DNA, the CDR3 is TGTGCCACCAGCAGGGGGACAGGGGGTAGTGGTGGCTACACCTTC. It specifies CATSRGTGGSGGYTF.

In its sample, this clone was seen a few times. At one end the junction does not follow the germline gene, possibly because of a read error. This chain connects TRBV6-2 or TRBV6-3 to TRBJ2-1; 11 bases fit TRBD2. The CDR3 is 17 amino acids. CDR1 and CDR2 (germline): MNHEY, SVGEGT. DNA of the CDR3: TGTGCCAGCAGTTACTCGCTGAGGCTAGCGGGGGGCAATAAGCAGTTCTTC. This translates into CASSYSLRLAGGNKQFF.

This chain connects TRBV11-2 to TRBJ1-6, with D maybe TRBD1 (6 bases). Germline-derived CDR1 and CDR2 are SGHAT and FQNNGV. Trimming pared 3 bases from V and 4 bases from J, leaving 10 bases between. The CDR3 runs 15 residues. CDR3 nucleotide sequence: TGTGCCAGCAGCTTTCTGGGACAATATAATTCACCCCTCCACTTT. As protein: CASSFLGQYNSPLHF.

This rearrangement joins TRBV4-1 to TRBJ2-5; D is unresolved. This CDR3 has 16 residues. Germline loops: CDR1 MGHRA, CDR2 YSYEKL. V was shortened by 1 base and J by 2 bases, with 14 bases between the two germline ends. CDR3 sequence reads: CASSQAPAPLQETQYF. The DNA of the CDR3 is TGCGCCAGCAGCCAAGCCCCAGCGCCCCTTCAAGAGACCCAGTACTTC.